This entry is about one T cell receptor (beta chain). The antigen is undetermined. Measured with immunoSEQ multiplex PCR; TCRdb has only the in-frame clones, and not every one. There are tens of thousands of clones in the sample; about 84% occur only once, and roughly 0.69% lies in the top ten. CDR1 LNHDA and CDR2 SQIVND come from the germline V gene (reference sequence). V trimming: 5 bases; J trimming: 11 bases; junction bases outside the gene matches: 7. CDR3 size: 13 residues. These data originate in a study of OX40 agonist ivuxolimab in advanced cancers. Findings and limits, study-wide: Dose levels from 0.1 to 3.0 mg/kg saw CD4+ and CD8+ blood T cells expand clonally by week 6. Expanded clones belonging to CD8+ T cells outnumbered, on average, those of CD4+.

The sequence came from an adult with an advanced solid tumor such as melanoma, head and neck, liver or kidney cancer. The chain carries TRBV19 and TRBJ2-3, with TRBD2 matching over 10 bases. The source was CD4+ or CD8+ T cells sorted from blood, collected in a trial of the OX40 agonist ivuxolimab. The CDR3 region is CASSVPLAGGQYF. The CDR3 DNA follows: TGTGCCAGTAGTGTTCCCTTAGCGGGGGGGCAGTATTTT.